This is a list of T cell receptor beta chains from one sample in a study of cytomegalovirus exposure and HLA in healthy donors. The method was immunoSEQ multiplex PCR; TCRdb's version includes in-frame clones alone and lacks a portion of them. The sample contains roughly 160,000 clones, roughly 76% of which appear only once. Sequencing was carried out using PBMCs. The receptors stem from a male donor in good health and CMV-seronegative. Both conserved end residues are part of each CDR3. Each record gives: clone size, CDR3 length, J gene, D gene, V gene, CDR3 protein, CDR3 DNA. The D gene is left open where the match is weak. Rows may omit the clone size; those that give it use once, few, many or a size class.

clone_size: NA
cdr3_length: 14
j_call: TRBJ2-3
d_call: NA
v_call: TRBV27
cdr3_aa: CASREAGGRDTQYF
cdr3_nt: TGTGCCTCTAGGGAGGCAGGCGGCAGGGATACGCAGTATTTT

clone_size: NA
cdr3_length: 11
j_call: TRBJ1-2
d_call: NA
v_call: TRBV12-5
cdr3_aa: CASGRNYGYTF
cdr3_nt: TGTGCTAGTGGGCGGAACTATGGCTACACCTTC

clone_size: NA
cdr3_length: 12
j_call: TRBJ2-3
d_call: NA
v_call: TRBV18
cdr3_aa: CASSPGGDTQYF
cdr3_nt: TGTGCCAGCTCACCAGGAGGAGATACGCAGTATTTT

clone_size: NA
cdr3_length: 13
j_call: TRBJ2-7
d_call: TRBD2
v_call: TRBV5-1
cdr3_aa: CASSTGGRDEQYF
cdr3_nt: TGCGCCAGCAGCACGGGGGGAAGGGACGAGCAGTACTTC

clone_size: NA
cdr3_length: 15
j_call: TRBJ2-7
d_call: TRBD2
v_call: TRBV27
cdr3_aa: CASSISGGTTYEQYF
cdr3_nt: TGTGCCAGCAGTATTAGCGGGGGGACGACCTACGAGCAGTACTTC

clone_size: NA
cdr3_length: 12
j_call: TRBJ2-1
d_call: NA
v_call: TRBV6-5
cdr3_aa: CASNDGGIIEFF
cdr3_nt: TGTGCCAGCAATGACGGGGGTATTATCGAGTTCTTC

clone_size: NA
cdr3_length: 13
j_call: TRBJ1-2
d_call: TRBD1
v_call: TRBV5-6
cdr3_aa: CASSMQTGVGYTF
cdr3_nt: TGTGCCAGCAGCATGCAGACAGGGGTGGGCTACACCTTC

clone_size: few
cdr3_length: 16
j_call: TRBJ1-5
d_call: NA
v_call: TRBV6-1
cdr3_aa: CASSEPGRVWSQPQHF
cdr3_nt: TGTGCCAGCAGTGAACCCGGGAGGGTTTGGAGCCAGCCCCAGCATTTT

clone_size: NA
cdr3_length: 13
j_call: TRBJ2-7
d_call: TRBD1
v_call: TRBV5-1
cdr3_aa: CASSPLTGTEQYF
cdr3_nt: TGCGCCAGCAGCCCATTGACAGGGACCGAGCAGTACTTC

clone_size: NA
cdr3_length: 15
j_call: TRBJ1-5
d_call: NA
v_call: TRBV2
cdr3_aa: CASNPGQTNNQPQHF
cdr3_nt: TGTGCCAGCAACCCCGGACAGACTAACAATCAGCCCCAGCATTTT

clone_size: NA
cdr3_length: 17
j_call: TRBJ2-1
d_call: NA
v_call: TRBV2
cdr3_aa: CASSEWGGGTTYNEQFF
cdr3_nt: TGTGCCAGCAGTGAATGGGGGGGCGGAACAACCTACAATGAGCAGTTCTTC

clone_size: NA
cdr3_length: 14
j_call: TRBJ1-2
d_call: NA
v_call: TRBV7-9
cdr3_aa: CASSPPVANYGYTF
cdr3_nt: TGTGCCAGCAGCCCCCCCGTAGCTAACTATGGCTACACCTTC

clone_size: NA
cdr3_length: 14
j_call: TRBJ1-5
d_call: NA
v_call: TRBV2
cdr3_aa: CASSRQTPGQPQHF
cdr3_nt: TGTGCCAGCAGCCGACAGACCCCGGGTCAGCCCCAGCATTTT

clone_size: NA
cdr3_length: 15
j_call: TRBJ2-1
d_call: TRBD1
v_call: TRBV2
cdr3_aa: CASLFGTGVGAEQFF
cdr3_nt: TGTGCCAGCTTGTTTGGGACAGGGGTTGGTGCTGAGCAGTTCTTC

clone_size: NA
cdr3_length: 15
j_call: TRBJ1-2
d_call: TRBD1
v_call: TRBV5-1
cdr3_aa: CASSLEGQGIRGYTF
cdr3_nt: TGCGCCAGCAGCTTGGAGGGACAGGGGATTCGTGGCTACACCTTC

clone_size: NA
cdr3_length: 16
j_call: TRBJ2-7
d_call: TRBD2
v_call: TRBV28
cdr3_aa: CASSLSGEGLSYEQYF
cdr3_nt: TGTGCCAGCAGTTTATCGGGGGAGGGGTTATCCTACGAGCAGTACTTC

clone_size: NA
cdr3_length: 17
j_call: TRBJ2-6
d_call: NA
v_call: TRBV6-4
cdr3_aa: CASSPARLSSGANVLTF
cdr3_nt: TGTGCCAGCAGTCCCGCTAGGTTGTCCTCTGGGGCCAACGTCCTGACTTTC

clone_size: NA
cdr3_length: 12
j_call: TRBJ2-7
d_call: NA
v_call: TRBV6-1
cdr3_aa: CASSEAFYEQYF
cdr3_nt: TGTGCCAGCAGTGAGGCCTTTTACGAGCAGTACTTC

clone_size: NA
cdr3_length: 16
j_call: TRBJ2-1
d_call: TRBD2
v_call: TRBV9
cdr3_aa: CASSPPSGEGVDEQFF
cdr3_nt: TGTGCCAGCAGCCCACCCTCGGGGGAGGGAGTGGATGAGCAGTTCTTC

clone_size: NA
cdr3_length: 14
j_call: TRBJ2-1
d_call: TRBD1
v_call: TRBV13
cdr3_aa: CASSPGDSHNEQFF
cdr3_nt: TGTGCCAGCAGCCCCGGGGACAGCCACAATGAGCAGTTCTTC

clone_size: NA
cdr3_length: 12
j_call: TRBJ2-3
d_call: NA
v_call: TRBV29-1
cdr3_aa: CSVATYTDTQYF
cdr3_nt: TGCAGTGTAGCTACATACACAGATACGCAGTATTTT

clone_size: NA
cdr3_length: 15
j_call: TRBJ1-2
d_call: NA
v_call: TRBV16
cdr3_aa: CASSQSGHTLYGYTF
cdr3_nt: TGTGCCAGCAGCCAATCGGGCCACACCCTCTATGGCTACACCTTC

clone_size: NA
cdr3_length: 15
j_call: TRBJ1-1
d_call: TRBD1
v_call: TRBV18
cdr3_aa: CASSPATGRNTEAFF
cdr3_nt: TGTGCCAGCTCACCGGCGACAGGGAGGAACACTGAAGCTTTCTTT

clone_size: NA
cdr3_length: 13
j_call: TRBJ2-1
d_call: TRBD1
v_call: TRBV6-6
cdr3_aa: CASSGGDRGSQFF
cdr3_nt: TGTGCCAGCAGTGGCGGGGACAGGGGATCTCAGTTCTTC

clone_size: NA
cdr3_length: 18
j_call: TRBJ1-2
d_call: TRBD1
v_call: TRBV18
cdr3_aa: CASSPSGDRTGTNYGYTF
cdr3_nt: TGTGCCAGCTCACCTTCCGGGGACCGGACAGGGACTAACTATGGCTACACCTTC

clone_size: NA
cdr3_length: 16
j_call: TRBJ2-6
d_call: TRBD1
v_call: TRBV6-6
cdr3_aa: CASSWTQGSGANGLTF
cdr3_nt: TGTGCCAGCAGTTGGACACAGGGGTCCGGGGCCAACGGCCTGACTTTC

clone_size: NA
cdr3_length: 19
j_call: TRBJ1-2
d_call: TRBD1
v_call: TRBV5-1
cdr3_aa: CASSLTGTGRGRENYGYTF
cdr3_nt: TGCGCCAGCAGCCTAACCGGGACAGGGAGGGGCAGAGAGAACTATGGCTACACCTTC

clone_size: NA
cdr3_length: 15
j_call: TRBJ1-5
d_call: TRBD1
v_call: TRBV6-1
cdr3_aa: CASTGQGWSNQPQHF
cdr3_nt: TGTGCCAGCACGGGACAGGGTTGGAGCAATCAGCCCCAGCATTTT

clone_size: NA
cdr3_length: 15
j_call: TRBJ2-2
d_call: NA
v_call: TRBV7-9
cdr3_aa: CASSSSQGGTGELFF
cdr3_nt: TGTGCCAGCAGCTCAAGTCAGGGGGGCACCGGGGAGCTGTTTTTT

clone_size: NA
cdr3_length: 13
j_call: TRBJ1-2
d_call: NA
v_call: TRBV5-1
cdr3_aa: CASSLRGMNTHTF
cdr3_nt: TGCGCCAGCAGCTTGCGGGGGATGAATACCCACACCTTC

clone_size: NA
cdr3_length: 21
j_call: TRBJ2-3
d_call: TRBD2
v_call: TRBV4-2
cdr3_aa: CASSQDVPRTSGGVSADTQYF
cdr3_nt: TGTGCCAGCAGCCAAGATGTTCCCCGGACTAGCGGGGGGGTTAGCGCAGATACGCAGTATTTT

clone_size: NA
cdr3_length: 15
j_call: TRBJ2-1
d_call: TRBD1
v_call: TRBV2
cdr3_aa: CASSVDRGHYNEQFF
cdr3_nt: TGTGCCAGCAGTGTAGACAGGGGCCACTACAATGAGCAGTTCTTC

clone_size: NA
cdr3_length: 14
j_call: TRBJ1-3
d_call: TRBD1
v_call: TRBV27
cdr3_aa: CASTKIGQGAPIYF
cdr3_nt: TGTGCCAGCACCAAAATTGGACAGGGGGCACCCATATATTTT

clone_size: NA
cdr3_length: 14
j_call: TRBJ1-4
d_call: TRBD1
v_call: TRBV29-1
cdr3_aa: CSGGTGTGTEKLFF
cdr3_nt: TGCAGCGGTGGGACCGGGACAGGGACTGAAAAACTGTTTTTT